The entry that follows covers one T cell receptor (beta chain) sequence. Other DNA variants within this sample encode the same CDR3. The data belong to a study of blood T cell repertoires in COVID-19. Per germline, CDR1 SEHNR and CDR2 FQNEAQ (reference sequence). The CDR3 contains 13 residues. V was pared by 2 bases and J by 4 bases, with 5 bases between. Sequenced by immunoSEQ multiplex PCR; TCRdb stores in-frame clones only, minus some. Of over 150,000 clones in the sample, about 89% are singletons; the top ten hold roughly 0.54%. Sequencing input: peripheral blood. This TCR derives from a man in his fifties or sixties with acute or convalescent COVID-19. V gene TRBV7-9 combines with J gene TRBJ2-2; D ambiguous. CDR3 in amino acids: CASSLRVTGELFF. CDR3 nucleotides: TGTGCCAGCAGCTTAAGAGTCACCGGGGAGCTGTTTTTT.